One and the same sample provided the 18 T cell receptor beta chains below, sequenced in a study of cytomegalovirus exposure and HLA in healthy donors. Sequencing was performed with immunoSEQ multiplex PCR; in TCRdb, only in-frame clones are kept and a portion is missing. The table has tens of thousands of clones, about 90% seen once; the top ten hold about 3%. Source material: PBMCs. All receptors derive from a man between 18 and 29 years old in good health and CMV-seronegative.

This clone is a singleton in its sample. The V call is TRBV30, the J call TRBJ1-5; D gene uncertain. The germline V and J ends were trimmed by 5 bases and 1 base, with 12 bases remaining between them. This CDR3 is built from 14 residues. Germline loops: CDR1 GTSNPN, CDR2 SVGIG (reference sequence). The CDR3 is CAWGLGPSNQPQHF. The CDR3 nucleotides are TGTGCCTGGGGCCTGGGCCCGAGCAATCAGCCCCAGCATTTT.

The J gene is TRBJ2-5, the V gene TRBV11-2; a weak D match, TRBD1 (5 bases). CDR1 is SGHAT, CDR2 FQNNGV, per germline. This CDR3 comprises 14 residues. V was shortened by 5 bases and J by 5 bases, with 15 bases between the two germline ends. In DNA, the CDR3 is TGTGCCAGCAGCCCCGGTGGGGCTAGGGAGACCCAGTACTTC. Amino acid sequence: CASSPGGARETQYF.

This clone was counted a single time. This chain connects TRBV27 to TRBJ1-1, with 9 bases matching TRBD1. V shed 5 bases, J shed 2 bases, and the junction held 9 bases outside the gene matches. Germline values: CDR1 MNHEY, CDR2 SMNVEV (reference sequence). There are 16 residues in the CDR3. The DNA for the CDR3 is TGTGCCAGCAGTCGGACCGACAGGGGGTTTAACACTGAAGCTTTCTTT. This sequence encodes CASSRTDRGFNTEAFF.

V and J are TRBV4-2 and TRBJ1-2, with TRBD1 matching 9 bases. Looked up from germline, CDR1 is LGHNA and CDR2 is YNFKEQ. The CDR3 has 16 amino acids. V lost 4 bases, J lost 3 bases, and 9 bases stayed unmatched. CDR3 loop: CASSPPGTGFYYGYTF. The CDR3 bases are TGTGCCAGCAGCCCCCCCGGGACAGGGTTTTACTATGGCTACACCTTC.

The chain joins TRBV11-2 to TRBJ1-2; 9 bases fit TRBD1. Looked up from germline, CDR1 is SGHAT and CDR2 is FQNNGV. This CDR3 comprises 15 residues. The V and J ends lost 2 bases and 8 bases, in that order; junction bases with no gene match: 9. In DNA, the CDR3 is TGTGCCAGCAGCTTAAACCTGGGACAGGGTCGGGGCTACACCTTC. Amino acids: CASSLNLGQGRGYTF.

The V call is TRBV13, the J call TRBJ2-2; D ambiguous. The CDR3 loop spans 11 amino acids. Trimming left V 5 bases short and J 6 bases short, with 4 bases between. The germline gives CDR1 PRHDT, CDR2 FYEKMQ (reference sequence). The CDR3 here is CASSTSGELFF. For the CDR3, the DNA is TGTGCCAGCAGCACATCCGGGGAGCTGTTTTTT. Using reference TRBV13 and TRBJ2-2 for the parts outside the CDR3, the full variable domain is AAGVIQSPRHLIKEKRETATLKCYPIPRHDTVYWYQQGPGQDPQFLISFYEKMQSDKGSIPDRFSAQQFSDYHSELNMSSLELGDSALYFCASSTSGELFFGEGSRLTVL.

V is TRBV2 and J is TRBJ2-1, with D unclear. The CDR3 contains 14 residues. The germline V gene encodes CDR1 SNHLY and CDR2 FYNNEI. V dropped 7 bases and J dropped 2 bases, with 12 bases sitting between them. The CDR3 sequence is CASTVAKPYNEQFF. The CDR3 bases are TGTGCCAGCACAGTAGCCAAGCCCTACAATGAGCAGTTCTTC.

The rearrangement links TRBV21-1 to TRBJ1-4; the listed D gene, TRBD1, was not tested against the DNA. TRBV21-1 constitutes a pseudogene. The CDR3 runs 18 residues. For the CDR3, the DNA is TGTGCCAGCCCCTGGAGCCAGGGACAGGGGTGGACTAATGAAAAACTGTTTTTT. Residues: CASPWSQGQGWTNEKLFF.

The chain combines TRBV27 with TRBJ2-5, with TRBD1 matching over 7 bases. Unmatched junction bases numbered 11, after V lost 2 bases and J lost 5 bases. The CDR3 has 16 amino acids. Germline V gives CDR1 MNHEY, CDR2 SMNVEV (reference sequence). Written as DNA, the CDR3 is TGTGCCAGCAGTTTAAGGGGGCATCATCAGGTGGAGACCCAGTACTTC. It is translated as CASSLRGHHQVETQYF.

This chain links TRBV11-3 with TRBJ2-2, with TRBD2 identical over 12 bases. Per germline, CDR1 SGHNT and CDR2 YENEEA. V was pared by 2 bases and J by 4 bases, with 5 bases of the junction left unmatched. CDR3 size: 17 residues. The chain's CDR3 is CASSLRTSGTGTGELFF. CDR3 coding DNA: TGTGCCAGCAGCTTACGGACTAGCGGGACGGGCACCGGGGAGCTGTTTTTT.

This chain joins TRBV19 and TRBJ2-7; TRBD1 agrees at 12 bases. V trimming: 5 bases; J trimming: 4 bases; junction bases outside the gene matches: 6. CDR1 LNHDA and CDR2 SQIVND come from the germline V gene (reference sequence). This CDR3 comprises 15 residues. CDR3 bases: TGTGCCAGTAGTGTTCCGGGACAGGGGGCTTACGAGCAGTACTTC. Translation: CASSVPGQGAYEQYF.

V and J are TRBV5-6 and TRBJ2-1; D possibly corresponds to TRBD2 (6 bases). V was cut by 3 bases and J by 0 bases, with 13 bases left in between. Germline loops: CDR1 SGHDT, CDR2 YYEEEE. The CDR3 extends over 16 amino acids. For the CDR3, the DNA is TGTGCCAGCAGCTGGGGCGGGAAAGTCTCCTACAATGAGCAGTTCTTC. Translation gives CASSWGGKVSYNEQFF.

The gene calls are TRBV5-5 and TRBJ2-1, with 8 bases lining up with TRBD2. Germline-derived CDR1 and CDR2 are SGHKS and YYEKEE (reference sequence). V was clipped by 8 bases and J by 4 bases; unmatched bases: 8. The CDR3 runs 14 residues. The CDR3 spells CARGGSGVYNEQFF. CDR3 sequence (DNA): TGTGCCAGGGGGGGTAGCGGGGTTTACAATGAGCAGTTCTTC.

V gene TRBV7-8 combines with J gene TRBJ2-3, with D possibly being TRBD2 (5 bases). Trimming took off 3 bases at V and 3 bases at J, with 7 bases between the two ends. Germline CDR1 reads SGHVS; CDR2 reads FQNEAQ. The CDR3 has 13 amino acids. Here the CDR3 DNA reads TGTGCCAGCAGCTTCGGACTGACAGATACGCAGTATTTT. Residues: CASSFGLTDTQYF.

The CDR3 nucleotides are TGTGCCAGCAGCAATACTGGGACAGCAAACTATGGCTACACCTTC. The encoded protein is CASSNTGTANYGYTF. The rearrangement uses TRBV5-6 and TRBJ1-2; 7 positions match TRBD1. V was pared by 4 bases and J by 2 bases, with 8 bases of the junction left unmatched. The germline gives CDR1 SGHDT, CDR2 YYEEEE. The CDR3 sequence is 15 residues long.

The V call is TRBV29-1, the J call TRBJ2-2, with a possible D match to TRBD2 (5 bases). The CDR3 loop spans 13 amino acids. Germline-derived CDR1 and CDR2 are SQVTM and ANQGSEA. With 8 bases removed from V and 2 bases from J, the gap between germline ends came to 12 bases. The CDR3 DNA follows: TGCAGCTTAACAGAGGGTAACACCGGGGAGCTGTTTTTT. Amino acids: CSLTEGNTGELFF.

V usage is TRBV18 and J usage is TRBJ1-2; the match to TRBD1 covers 8 bases. CDR1 is KGHSH and CDR2 is LQKENI in the germline V gene. The CDR3 covers 13 residues. Unmatched junction bases numbered 7, after V lost 5 bases and J lost 8 bases. The CDR3 spells CASSGQGAFGYTF. CDR3 nucleotide sequence: TGTGCCAGCTCAGGGCAGGGGGCTTTCGGCTACACCTTC.

As for this clone: The germline gene is not matched at one end of the junction; a read error may be the cause. The chain combines TRBV28 with TRBJ2-1; D is unresolved. Germline V gene sequence: CDR1 MDHEN, CDR2 SYDVKM. The length of the CDR3 is 11 residues. This CDR3 is CASRSFNEQFF. CDR3 DNA: TGTGCCAGCAGATCCTTCAATGAGCAGTTCTTC.